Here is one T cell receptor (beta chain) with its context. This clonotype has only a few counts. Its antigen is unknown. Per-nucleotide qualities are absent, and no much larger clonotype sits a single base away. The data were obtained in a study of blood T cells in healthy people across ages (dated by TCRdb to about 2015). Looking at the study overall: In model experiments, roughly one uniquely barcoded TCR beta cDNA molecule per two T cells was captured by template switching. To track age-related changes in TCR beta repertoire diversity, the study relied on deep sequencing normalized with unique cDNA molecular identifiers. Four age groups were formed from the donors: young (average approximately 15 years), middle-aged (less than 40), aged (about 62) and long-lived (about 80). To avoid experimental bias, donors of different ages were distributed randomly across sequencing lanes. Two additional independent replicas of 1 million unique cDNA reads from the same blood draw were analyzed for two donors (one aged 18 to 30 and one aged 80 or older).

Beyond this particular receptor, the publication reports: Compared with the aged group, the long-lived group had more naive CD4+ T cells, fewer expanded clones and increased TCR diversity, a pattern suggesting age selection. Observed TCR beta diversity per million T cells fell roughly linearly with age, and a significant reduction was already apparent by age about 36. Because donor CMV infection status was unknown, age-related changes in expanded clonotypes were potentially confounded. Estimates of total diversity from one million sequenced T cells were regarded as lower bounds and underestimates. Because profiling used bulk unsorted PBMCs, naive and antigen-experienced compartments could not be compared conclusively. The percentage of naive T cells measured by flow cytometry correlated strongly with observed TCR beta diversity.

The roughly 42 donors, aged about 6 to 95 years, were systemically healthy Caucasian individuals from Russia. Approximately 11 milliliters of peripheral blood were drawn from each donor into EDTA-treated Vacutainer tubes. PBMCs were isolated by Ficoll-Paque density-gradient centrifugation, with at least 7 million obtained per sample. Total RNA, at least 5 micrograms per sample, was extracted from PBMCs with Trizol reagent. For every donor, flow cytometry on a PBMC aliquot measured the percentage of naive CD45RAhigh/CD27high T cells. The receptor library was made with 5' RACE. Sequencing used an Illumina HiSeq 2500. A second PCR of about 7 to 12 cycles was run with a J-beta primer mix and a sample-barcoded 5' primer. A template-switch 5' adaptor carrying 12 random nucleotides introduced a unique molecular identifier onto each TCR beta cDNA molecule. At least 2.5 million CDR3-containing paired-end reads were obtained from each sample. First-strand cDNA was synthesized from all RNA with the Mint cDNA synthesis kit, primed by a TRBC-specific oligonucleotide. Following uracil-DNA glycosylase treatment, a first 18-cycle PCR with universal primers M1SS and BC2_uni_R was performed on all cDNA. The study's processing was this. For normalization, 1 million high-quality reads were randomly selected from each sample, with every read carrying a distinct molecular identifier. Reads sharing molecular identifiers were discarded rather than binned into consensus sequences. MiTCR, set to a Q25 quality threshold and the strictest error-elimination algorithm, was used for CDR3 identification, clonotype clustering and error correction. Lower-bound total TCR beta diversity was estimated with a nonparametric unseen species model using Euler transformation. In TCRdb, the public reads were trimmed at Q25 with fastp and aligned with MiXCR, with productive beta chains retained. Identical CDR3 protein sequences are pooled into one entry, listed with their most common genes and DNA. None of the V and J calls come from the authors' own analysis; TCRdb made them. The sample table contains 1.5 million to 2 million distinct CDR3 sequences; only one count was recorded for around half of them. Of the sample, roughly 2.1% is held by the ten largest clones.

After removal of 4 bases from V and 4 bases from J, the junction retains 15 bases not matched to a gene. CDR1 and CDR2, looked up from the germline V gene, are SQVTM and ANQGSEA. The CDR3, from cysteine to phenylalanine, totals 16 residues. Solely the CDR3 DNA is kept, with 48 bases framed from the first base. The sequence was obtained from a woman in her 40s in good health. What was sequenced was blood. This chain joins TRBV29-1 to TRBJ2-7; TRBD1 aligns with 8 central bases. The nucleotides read TGCAGCGTTGTTGGAAACCGGGACAGGCGAACTTACGAGCAGTACTTC. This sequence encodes CSVVGNRDRRTYEQYF.